The sequence of this TCR beta chain was determined in a study of T cells in women clearing cervical HPV infection. The V gene's germline CDR1 is SGDLS and CDR2 YYNGEE. The CDR3 consists of 15 residues. Trimming took 3 bases from V and 0 from J; bases not matched to a gene: 5. Remarks on this clone: The CDR3 is cut off 3 residues early in the read; its end comes from the germline J gene.

Some clones are missing from TCRdb's copy, which holds only in-frame ones; the method was immunoSEQ multiplex PCR. Its listing shows approximately 44,000 clones. The chain is built from TRBV9 and TRBJ1-2, with 7 bases that match TRBD1. The sequenced material came from blood buffy coat. The sequence derives from a woman aged 18 to 69 with a cervical HPV16 infection that either progressed to CIN3+ or cleared (not recorded which). CDR3 bases read: TGTGCCAGCAGCGACGACAGGGAAGCTAACTATGGC. It encodes CASSDDREANYG. The entire CDR3 is CASSDDREANYGYTF.